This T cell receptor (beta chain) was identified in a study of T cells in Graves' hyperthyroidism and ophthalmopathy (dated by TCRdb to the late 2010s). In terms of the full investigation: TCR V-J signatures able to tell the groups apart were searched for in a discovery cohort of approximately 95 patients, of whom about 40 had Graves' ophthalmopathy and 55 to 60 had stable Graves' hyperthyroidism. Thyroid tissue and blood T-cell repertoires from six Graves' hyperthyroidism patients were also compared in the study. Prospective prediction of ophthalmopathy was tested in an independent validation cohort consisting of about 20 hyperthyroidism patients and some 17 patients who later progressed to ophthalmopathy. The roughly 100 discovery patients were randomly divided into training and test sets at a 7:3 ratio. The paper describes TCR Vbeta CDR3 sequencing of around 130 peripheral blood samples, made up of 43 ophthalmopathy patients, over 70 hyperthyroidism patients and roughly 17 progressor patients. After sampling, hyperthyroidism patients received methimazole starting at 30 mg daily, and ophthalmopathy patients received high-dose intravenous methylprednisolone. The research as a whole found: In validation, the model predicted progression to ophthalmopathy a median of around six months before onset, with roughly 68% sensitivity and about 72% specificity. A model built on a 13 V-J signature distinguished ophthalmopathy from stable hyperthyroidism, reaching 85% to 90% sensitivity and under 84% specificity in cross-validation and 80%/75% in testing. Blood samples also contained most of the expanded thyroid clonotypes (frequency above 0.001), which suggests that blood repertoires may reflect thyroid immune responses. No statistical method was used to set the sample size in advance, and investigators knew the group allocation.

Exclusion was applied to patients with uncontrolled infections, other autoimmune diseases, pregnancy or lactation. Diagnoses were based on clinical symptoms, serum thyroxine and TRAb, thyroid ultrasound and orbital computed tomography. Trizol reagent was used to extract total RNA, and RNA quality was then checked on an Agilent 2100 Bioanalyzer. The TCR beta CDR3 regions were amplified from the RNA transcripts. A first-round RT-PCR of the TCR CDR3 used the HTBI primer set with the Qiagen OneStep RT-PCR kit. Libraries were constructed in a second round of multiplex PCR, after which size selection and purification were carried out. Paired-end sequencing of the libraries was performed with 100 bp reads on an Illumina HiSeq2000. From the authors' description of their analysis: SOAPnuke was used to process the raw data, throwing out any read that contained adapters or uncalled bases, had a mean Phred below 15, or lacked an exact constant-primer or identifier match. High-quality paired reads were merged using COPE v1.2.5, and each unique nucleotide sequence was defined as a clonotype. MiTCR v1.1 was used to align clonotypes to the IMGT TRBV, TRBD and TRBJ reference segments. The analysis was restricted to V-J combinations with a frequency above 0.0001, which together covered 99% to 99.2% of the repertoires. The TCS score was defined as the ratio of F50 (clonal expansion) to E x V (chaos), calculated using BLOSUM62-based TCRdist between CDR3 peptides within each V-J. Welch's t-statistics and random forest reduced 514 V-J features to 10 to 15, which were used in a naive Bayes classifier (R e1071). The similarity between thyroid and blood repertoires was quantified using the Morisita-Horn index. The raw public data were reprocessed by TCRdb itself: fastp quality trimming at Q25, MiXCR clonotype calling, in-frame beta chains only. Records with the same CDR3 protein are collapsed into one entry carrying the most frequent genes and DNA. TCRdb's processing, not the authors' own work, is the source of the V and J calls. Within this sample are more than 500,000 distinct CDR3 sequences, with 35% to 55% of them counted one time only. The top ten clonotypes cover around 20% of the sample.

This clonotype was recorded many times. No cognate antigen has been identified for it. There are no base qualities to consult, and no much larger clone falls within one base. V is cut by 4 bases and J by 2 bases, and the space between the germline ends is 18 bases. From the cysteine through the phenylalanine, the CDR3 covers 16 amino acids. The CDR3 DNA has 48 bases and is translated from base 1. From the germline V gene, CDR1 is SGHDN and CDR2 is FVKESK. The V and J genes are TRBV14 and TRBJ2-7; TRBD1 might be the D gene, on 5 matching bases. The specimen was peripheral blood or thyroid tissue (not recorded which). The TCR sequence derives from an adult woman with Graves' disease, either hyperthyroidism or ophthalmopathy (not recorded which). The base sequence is TGTGCCAGCAGCCTTTACAGGCGGCCTACAACCTACGAGCAGTACTTC. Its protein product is CASSLYRRPTTYEQYF. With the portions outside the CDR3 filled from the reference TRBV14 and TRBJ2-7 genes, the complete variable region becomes EAGVTQFPSHSVIEKGQTVTLRCDPISGHDNLYWYRRVMGKEIKFLLHFVKESKQDESGMPNNRFLAERTGGTYSTLKVQPAELEDSGVYFCASSLYRRPTTYEQYFGPGTRLTVT.